This passage covers 31 T cell receptor beta chains from one sample sequenced in a study of patients and donors after allogeneic stem cell transplantation. Each CDR3 protein is one row after TCRdb ran MiXCR on the RT-PCR reads. The sample holds 900,000 to 1,000,000 distinct CDR3 sequences, 15% to 20% seen once. Specimen: blood, either unsorted or a sorted T cell fraction (not recorded which). These receptors came from a human donor who was either an allogeneic HSCT recipient or a stem cell or donor lymphocyte infusion donor (not recorded which). It is not recorded whose cells these are; they may come from a transplant donor.

The chain is built from TRBV12-3 or TRBV12-4 and TRBJ2-7, with 7 bases aligning to TRBD2. V trimming: 3 bases; J trimming: 2 bases; junction bases outside the gene matches: 10. The CDR3 totals 16 residues. The CDR3 region has the DNA TGTGCCAGCAGTTTGGGTCGGGAGGTAGTCGCCTACGAGCAGTACTTC. Translated, it gives CASSLGREVVAYEQYF.

This clonotype came up many times. The gene calls are TRBV4-1 and TRBJ2-3; 8 nucleotides match TRBD2. The trim removed 3 bases at V and 7 bases at J, leaving 9 bases unmatched. In germline, CDR1 is MGHRA, CDR2 YSYEKL. There are 15 residues in the CDR3. The CDR3 DNA follows: TGCGCCAGCAGCCAGACGGGGGGGTCGGAGTATACGCAGTATTTT. This codes for CASSQTGGSEYTQYF.

The genes are TRBV12-3 or TRBV12-4 and TRBJ2-7; unclear D gene. The germline V and J ends were trimmed by 3 bases and 0 bases, with 9 bases remaining between them. The CDR3 is 14 amino acids. The CDR3 loop is CASSFDGSSYEQYF. In DNA form, the CDR3 reads TGTGCCAGCAGTTTTGACGGAAGCTCCTACGAGCAGTACTTC.

This clonotype was observed many times. The genes are TRBV6-1 and TRBJ1-1, with D possibly being TRBD1 (5 bases). CDR3 length: 13 amino acids. Germline lookup yields CDR1 MNHNS and CDR2 SASEGT. V dropped 7 bases and J dropped 5 bases, with 14 bases sitting between them. In DNA form, the CDR3 reads TGTGCCAGCACCCGACCAGGGTTAACTGAAGCTTTCTTT. It yields the protein CASTRPGLTEAFF.

This clonotype appeared a few times. The V call is TRBV29-1, the J call TRBJ1-2; no firm D call. CDR3 length: 15 amino acids. Germline V gene lookup returns CDR1 SQVTM and CDR2 ANQGSEA. Trimming removed 4 bases from V and 1 base from J, with 16 bases in between. CDR3 in DNA: TGCAGCGTTGTCCCCCTGCCGCCAAATAACTATGGCTACACCTTC. Its protein product is CSVVPLPPNNYGYTF.

Only a few counts were recorded for this clonotype. The chain recombines TRBV20-1 with TRBJ2-1; D unresolved. Germline values: CDR1 DFQATT, CDR2 SNEGSKA (reference sequence). The CDR3 is 14 amino acids. CDR3 DNA sequence: TGCAGCACTCCGACCCGAAACCAGGACAATGAGCAGTTCTTC. Translating it yields CSTPTRNQDNEQFF.

The chain has TRBV24-1 and TRBJ1-5; TRBD1 aligns across 7 bases. There are 16 residues in the CDR3. Germline V lookup: CDR1 KGHDR, CDR2 SFDVKD. The J segment lost 0 bases and the V segment lost 3 bases, leaving 4 bases of the junction unmatched. CDR3: CATSDGQVYSNQPQHF. The CDR3 DNA is TGTGCCACCAGTGATGGACAGGTCTATAGCAATCAGCCCCAGCATTTT.

The V call is TRBV5-1, the J call TRBJ2-3; TRBD1 agrees at 8 bases. CDR3 length: 14 residues. The J segment lost 0 bases and the V segment lost 5 bases, leaving 2 bases of the junction unmatched. CDR1 and CDR2 (germline): SGHRS, YFSETQ. This CDR3 is CASRQGGSTDTQYF. The CDR3 nucleotides are TGCGCCAGCAGACAGGGGGGAAGCACAGATACGCAGTATTTT.

This clonotype was found a few times. The V and J genes are TRBV12-3 or TRBV12-4 and TRBJ1-6; 7 nucleotides agree with TRBD1. This CDR3 is 18 amino acids long. The J segment lost 4 bases and the V segment lost 3 bases, leaving 12 bases of the junction unmatched. The chain's CDR3 is CASSFGPSGGKYNSPLHF. The CDR3 nucleotides read TGTGCCAGCAGTTTCGGCCCTTCAGGGGGAAAATATAATTCACCCCTCCACTTT.

The rearrangement uses TRBV9 and TRBJ2-7; TRBD1 might be the D (6 bases). The CDR3 length is 14 residues. The germline gives CDR1 SGDLS, CDR2 YYNGEE. Trimming took 3 bases from V and 6 from J, leaving 16 bases between them. The CDR3 region is CASSAQQGRAEQYF. In nucleotides, the CDR3 is TGTGCCAGCAGCGCCCAACAGGGTCGGGCCGAGCAGTACTTC.

CDR3 amino acids: CSLSHPNYGYTF. For the CDR3, the DNA is TGCAGCCTATCACATCCAAACTATGGCTACACCTTC. The chain uses TRBV20-1 and TRBJ1-2; no clear D gene. Germline loops: CDR1 DFQATT, CDR2 SNEGSKA (reference sequence). The CDR3 totals 12 residues.

This clonotype occurred a few times. J is TRBJ2-1 and V is TRBV11-2, with D maybe TRBD2 (6 bases). Germline loops: CDR1 SGHAT, CDR2 FQNNGV. This CDR3 contains 15 residues. The germline V and J ends were trimmed by 6 bases and 3 bases, with 15 bases remaining between them. The CDR3 sequence is CASSFGGENYNEQFF. CDR3 in DNA: TGTGCCAGCAGTTTTGGCGGGGAAAACTACAATGAGCAGTTCTTC.

This clonotype was found a few times. The chain is built from TRBV12-3 or TRBV12-4 and TRBJ1-1; no clear D gene. The CDR3 extends over 15 amino acids. The V end lost 1 base, the J end lost 2 bases, and 11 bases lay between the germline ends. CDR3: CASSLDTTGNTEAFF. CDR3 DNA: TGTGCCAGCAGTTTAGATACAACTGGAAACACTGAAGCTTTCTTT.

This clonotype has a handful of counts. J is TRBJ2-1 and V is TRBV12-3 or TRBV12-4; weak D call: TRBD2 (5 bases). Trimming stripped 4 bases from V and 4 bases from J, with 11 bases between. This CDR3 contains 14 residues. CDR3 nucleotides: TGTGCCAGCAGTTACACTAGGCAATACAATGAGCAGTTCTTC. The encoded protein is CASSYTRQYNEQFF.

This clonotype showed up just a few times. CDR3 coding DNA: TGTGCCAGCAAGTGGGTTGCAAGGGGCAATGAGCAGTTCTTC. Protein sequence: CASKWVARGNEQFF. V gene TRBV6-1 combines with J gene TRBJ2-1; a weak D match, TRBD1 (5 bases). Germline V gives CDR1 MNHNS, CDR2 SASEGT. The CDR3 length is 14 residues. V shed 7 bases and J shed 6 bases, with 16 bases lying between them.

This clonotype was counted a few times. The rearrangement uses TRBV6-5 and TRBJ1-1, with a possible D match to TRBD1 (6 bases). The CDR3 is 15 amino acids. Between the trimmed V and J ends, which lost 4 bases and 0 bases, there was a span of 12 bases. Germline CDR1 reads MNHEY; CDR2 reads SVGAGI. The CDR3 protein is CASSLYRAMNTEAFF. The CDR3 nucleotides are TGTGCCAGCAGTTTGTACAGGGCGATGAACACTGAAGCTTTCTTT.

The table lists this clonotype with a few counts. V gene TRBV6-5 combines with J gene TRBJ1-1, with D tentatively TRBD1 (6 bases). Per germline, CDR1 MNHEY and CDR2 SVGAGI. The CDR3 length is 15 residues. The V end was cut by 0 bases, the J end by 1 base, with 9 bases between. The CDR3 reads CASSYSWTANTEAFF. CDR3 DNA: TGTGCCAGCAGTTACTCGTGGACAGCGAACACTGAAGCTTTCTTT.

V and J are TRBV12-3 or TRBV12-4 and TRBJ2-1; 9 nucleotides align to TRBD1. Losses at the gene ends were 3 bases for V and 0 bases for J; bases not matched to a gene: 3. The CDR3 runs to 16 residues. The CDR3 sequence is CASSLGGQGSYNEQFF. DNA of the CDR3: TGTGCCAGCAGTTTGGGGGGACAGGGCTCCTACAATGAGCAGTTCTTC.

The J gene is TRBJ2-2, the V gene TRBV20-1, with 11 bases fitting TRBD2. CDR1 and CDR2 (germline): DFQATT, SNEGSKA (reference sequence). The CDR3 loop spans 17 amino acids. After removal of 5 bases from V and 4 bases from J, the junction contained 12 bases not matched to a gene. CDR3 coding DNA: TGCAGTGCTCGAAACTCACCGGGACTAGCGGCCACCGGGGAGCTGTTTTTT. It is translated as CSARNSPGLAATGELFF.

DNA of the CDR3: TGTGCCAGCAGTGGTGGAGGGGTGGAGACCCAGTACTTC. This sequence encodes CASSGGGVETQYF. This sequence joins TRBV2 and TRBJ2-5; possible D gene TRBD2, 6 bases. The CDR3 has 13 amino acids. Germline V lookup: CDR1 SNHLY, CDR2 FYNNEI. V was clipped by 4 bases and J by 5 bases, with 11 bases between them.

In this sample, this clonotype turned up a few times. The chain carries TRBV7-2 and TRBJ1-5; possible D gene TRBD1, 6 bases. CDR1 SGHTA and CDR2 FQGNSA come from the germline V gene. The CDR3 has 14 residues. Trimming took 2 bases from V and 5 from J, leaving 10 bases between them. As DNA, the CDR3 is TGTGCCAGCAGCTTAACTGGGGGCCATCAGCCCCAGCATTTT. Protein: CASSLTGGHQPQHF. Together with reference TRBV7-2 and TRBJ1-5, the CDR3 gives the full variable domain: GAGVSQSPSNKVTEKGKDVELRCDPISGHTALYWYRQSLGQGLEFLIYFQGNSAPDKSGLPSDRFSAERTGGSVSTLTIQRTQQEDSAVYLCASSLTGGHQPQHFGDGTRLSIL.

The sample holds a few counts of this clonotype. The rearrangement links TRBV20-1 to TRBJ2-1, with D tentatively TRBD1 or TRBD2 (5 bases each). Per the germline V gene, CDR1 is DFQATT and CDR2 is SNEGSKA (reference sequence). The CDR3 has 18 amino acids. V lost 4 bases, J lost 2 bases, and 24 bases lay in between. CDR3: CSAIPLNPRRGAYNEQFF. The CDR3 coding sequence is TGCAGTGCTATCCCCCTTAACCCCCGACGAGGGGCCTACAATGAGCAGTTCTTC.

The chain links TRBV29-1 to TRBJ2-7, with D perhaps assigned TRBD1 or TRBD2 (5 bases each). CDR3 length: 12 residues. Per the germline V gene, CDR1 is SQVTM and CDR2 is ANQGSEA. The V end was cut by 5 bases, the J end by 4 bases, with 12 bases between. The CDR3: CSVWGNRYEQYF. CDR3 in DNA: TGCAGCGTTTGGGGGAACCGTTACGAGCAGTACTTC.

This clonotype was seen only a few times. This chain joins TRBV5-5 and TRBJ1-6, with a possible D match to TRBD1 (5 bases). The CDR3 covers 17 residues. Looked up from germline, CDR1 is SGHKS and CDR2 is YYEKEE (reference sequence). V was clipped by 0 bases and J by 6 bases, with 16 bases between them. The CDR3 is CASSLAAGERFNSPLHF. Written as DNA, the CDR3 is TGTGCCAGCAGCTTGGCCGCGGGGGAACGGTTTAATTCACCCCTCCACTTT.

The chain couples TRBV20-1 to TRBJ2-5; D remains unclear. The CDR3 consists of 16 residues. V lost 1 base to trimming and J lost 4 bases, with 19 bases between them. CDR1 and CDR2 (germline): DFQATT, SNEGSKA (reference sequence). CDR3 sequence (DNA): TGCAGTGCTAGAGTCCGCCGTAGGAAAGCGACAGAGACCCAGTACTTC. This gives the protein CSARVRRRKATETQYF.

The gene calls are TRBV9 and TRBJ2-1; D is possibly TRBD1 or TRBD2 (6 bases each). CDR3 length equals 14 residues. The germline gives CDR1 SGDLS, CDR2 YYNGEE. Trimming took 0 bases from V and 8 from J, leaving 12 bases between them. The CDR3 sequence: CASSVGPGADEQFF. CDR3 nucleotide sequence: TGTGCCAGCAGCGTAGGGCCGGGGGCCGATGAGCAGTTCTTC.

This clonotype was counted ten times or more. V and J are TRBV10-3 and TRBJ1-2; D is perhaps TRBD1 (6 bases). Germline loops: CDR1 ENHRY, CDR2 SYGVKD. V lost 6 bases and J 1 base, leaving 9 bases between the germline ends. The CDR3 sequence is 13 residues long. As DNA, the CDR3 is TGTGCCATCAGGGACAGTTGTAACTATGGCTACACCTTC. This translates into CAIRDSCNYGYTF.

This clonotype was counted between two and nine times. The chain has TRBV12-3 or TRBV12-4 and TRBJ2-7; D might be TRBD1 or TRBD2, each matching 7 bases. Trimming took off 3 bases at V and 3 bases at J, with 12 bases between the two ends. This CDR3 has 14 amino acids. Here the CDR3 reads CASSFRGGLYEQYF. CDR3 DNA: TGTGCCAGCAGTTTCAGGGGGGGACTCTACGAGCAGTACTTC.

This clonotype occurred a few times. Here the CDR3 reads CASSPLLAGISTDTQYF. The CDR3, as DNA: TGTGCCAGCAGCCCACTACTAGCGGGAATTAGCACAGATACGCAGTATTTT. The chain couples TRBV6-1 to TRBJ2-3, with 10 bases fitting TRBD2. Germline CDR1 MNHNS, CDR2 SASEGT. V trimming: 6 bases; J trimming: 0 bases; junction bases outside the gene matches: 9. The CDR3 is made up of 17 amino acids.

This clonotype was observed a handful of times. The chain has TRBV27 and TRBJ2-5, with 8 bases aligning to TRBD1. With 8 bases clipped from V and 6 bases from J, the junction kept 14 bases outside the gene matches. This CDR3 is built from 15 residues. Germline V gene sequence: CDR1 MNHEY, CDR2 SMNVEV (reference sequence). CDR3 bases: TGTGCCAGCGAGACCCGGACAGGGAAGGTGAAGACCCAGTACTTC. It yields the protein CASETRTGKVKTQYF.

The J gene is TRBJ2-3, the V gene TRBV5-1, with D perhaps assigned TRBD1 or TRBD2 (5 bases each). Germline loops: CDR1 SGHRS, CDR2 YFSETQ. This CDR3 region has 16 residues. Trimming pared 3 bases from V and 4 bases from J, leaving 18 bases between. In nucleotides, the CDR3 is TGCGCCAGCAGCTATGGGACCCGCGCGAGTGCAGATACGCAGTATTTT. Translated, it gives CASSYGTRASADTQYF.